A selection of T cell receptor beta chains follows, all from one sample in a study of early T cells in non-severe SARS-CoV-2 infection. MiXCR, applied by TCRdb to the 5' RACE reads, yields one record per CDR3 protein. The sample lists approximately 50,000 distinct CDR3 sequences, approximately 8.5% occurring once. The sequencing sample was made of whole blood. Receptors originate from an adult who was a healthcare worker with PCR-confirmed SARS-CoV-2 infection or an uninfected control (not recorded which). Both conserved end residues are part of each CDR3. D genes are given only for firm matches. Not every row has a clone size; where given, it reads once, few, many or a size class.

clone_size d_call j_call v_call cdr3_aa cdr3_nt
- - TRBJ2-1 TRBV6-1 CASIRDNEQFF TGTGCCAGCATCCGCGACAATGAGCAGTTCTTC
many - TRBJ1-2 TRBV6-2/TRBV6-3 CASMSSQVDGYGYTF TGTGCCAGCATGTCGTCCCAGGTTGATGGCTATGGCTACACCTTC
many - TRBJ2-4 TRBV7-2 CASSLVGQGRNVQYF TGTGCCAGCAGCTTAGTTGGGCAGGGACGCAATGTTCAGTACTTC
many - TRBJ1-2 TRBV5-6 CASSLEESLTSSQPYGYTF TGTGCCAGCAGCTTGGAGGAGTCCCTGACGAGTTCCCAGCCCTATGGCTACACCTTC
- - TRBJ2-1 TRBV28 CASSKDTGSYNEQFF TGTGCCAGCAGCAAGGACACTGGCTCCTACAATGAGCAGTTCTTC
few - TRBJ2-6 TRBV19 CASSIAAGILSGANVLTF TGTGCCAGTAGTATAGCGGCAGGGATCCTCTCTGGGGCCAACGTCCTGACTTTC
- - TRBJ1-5 TRBV7-2 CASSRTSFSNQPQHF TGTGCCAGCAGCCGGACAAGCTTTAGCAATCAGCCCCAGCATTTT
many - TRBJ1-2 TRBV20-1 CSASYGTQLF TGCAGTGCTAGTTATGGGACACAACTCTTC
many - TRBJ1-5 TRBV28 CASSTVSKNQPQHF TGTGCCAGCAGTACAGTATCTAAAAATCAGCCCCAGCATTTT
few TRBD1 TRBJ2-2 TRBV7-2 CASSTGQGAGGELFF TGTGCCAGCAGCACAGGACAGGGGGCAGGCGGGGAGCTGTTTTTT
many - TRBJ2-6 TRBV7-9 CASSLEGGSGANVLTF TGTGCCAGCAGCTTAGAAGGGGGCTCTGGGGCCAACGTCCTGACTTTC
- - TRBJ2-2 TRBV28 CASSSFGSWAGELFF TGTGCCAGCAGTTCCTTTGGGAGCTGGGCCGGGGAGCTGTTTTTT
many - TRBJ2-5 TRBV5-1 CASSPTRPSETQYF TGCGCCAGCAGCCCCACCCGGCCGTCCGAGACCCAGTACTTC
many - TRBJ2-2 TRBV10-3 CAISGATIPGELFF TGTGCCATCAGTGGGGCCACGATTCCCGGGGAGCTGTTTTTT
few - TRBJ1-6 TRBV6-5 CASSSGTAIGVLHF TGTGCCAGCAGTTCCGGGACGGCAATTGGGGTCCTCCACTTT
many - TRBJ2-3 TRBV12-3/TRBV12-4 CASTLWGGGGDTQYF TGTGCCAGCACCCTCTGGGGTGGTGGAGGAGATACGCAGTATTTT
- TRBD2 TRBJ2-7 TRBV28 CASSPRLAGGRGEQYF TGTGCCAGCAGTCCGCGACTAGCGGGAGGGAGAGGGGAGCAGTACTTC
- TRBD2 TRBJ2-7 TRBV15 CATSRVGLAGGPCYEQYF TGTGCCACCAGCAGAGTGGGACTAGCGGGAGGGCCCTGCTACGAGCAGTACTTC
- - TRBJ1-1 TRBV2 CASEVEEDTEAFF TGTGCCAGCGAAGTTGAGGAGGACACTGAAGCTTTCTTT
many TRBD2 TRBJ2-1 TRBV2 CASGIAGVDEQFF TGTGCCAGCGGAATAGCGGGAGTTGATGAGCAGTTCTTC
- - TRBJ2-3 TRBV5-1 CASSLVGQGFDTDTQYF TGCGCCAGCAGCTTGGTGGGCCAGGGGTTCGACACAGATACGCAGTATTTT
few TRBD1 TRBJ1-6 TRBV2 CASSESGQPSSYNSPLHF TGTGCCAGCAGTGAGTCGGGACAGCCGAGCTCCTATAATTCACCCCTCCACTTT
few - TRBJ1-6 TRBV28 CASSFRTNNSPLHF TGTGCCAGCAGTTTCCGGACAAATAATTCACCCCTCCACTTT
many - TRBJ2-5 TRBV18 CASSPPTAQETQYF TGTGCCAGCTCACCACCGACAGCTCAAGAGACCCAGTACTTC
many TRBD1 TRBJ2-2 TRBV19 CAISGTGNTGELFF TGTGCCATTTCCGGGACAGGGAACACCGGGGAGCTGTTTTTT
many - TRBJ2-3 TRBV27 CASSRPTSIGADTQYF TGTGCCAGCAGTCGCCCGACTAGTATAGGGGCAGATACGCAGTATTTT
- TRBD2 TRBJ2-7 TRBV28 CASSPRLADLRPYEQYF TGTGCCAGCAGTCCCCGACTAGCGGACCTCAGACCCTACGAGCAGTACTTC
many - TRBJ1-1 TRBV2 CASSEGPRVLTEAFF TGTGCCAGCAGTGAAGGCCCCCGGGTACTCACTGAAGCTTTCTTT
many TRBD2 TRBJ2-2 TRBV5-6 CASSLDRLAGPTGELFF TGTGCCAGCAGCTTGGACAGGCTAGCGGGACCCACCGGGGAGCTGTTTTTT
few - TRBJ2-5 TRBV28 CASSLDSETQYF TGTGCCAGCAGTCTAGACTCGGAGACCCAGTACTTC
few - TRBJ2-1 TRBV5-1 CASSSLGLNEQFF TGCGCCAGCAGCTCCTTGGGCTTGAATGAGCAGTTCTTC
many - TRBJ2-2 TRBV4-2 CASSQDLTGELFF TGTGCCAGCAGCCAAGACCTCACCGGGGAGCTGTTTTTT
many TRBD2 TRBJ2-4 TRBV20-1 CSARSGRAPKNIQYF TGCAGTGCTCGCAGCGGGAGGGCGCCCAAAAACATTCAGTACTTC
- TRBD2 TRBJ2-7 TRBV3-1 CASSQTSGGYEQYF TGTGCCAGCAGCCAGACTAGCGGGGGATACGAGCAGTACTTC
- - TRBJ2-7 TRBV30 CAWSVSGLRVEQYF TGTGCCTGGAGTGTTTCAGGGCTGAGAGTCGAGCAGTACTTC